This T cell receptor (beta chain) was sequenced during a study of OX40 agonist ivuxolimab in advanced cancers. Context from the whole study: Ivuxolimab was a fully human IgG2 agonistic monoclonal antibody targeting the costimulatory receptor OX40 (CD134). Intravenous ivuxolimab was administered to patients every 2 weeks at six dose levels: 0.01, 0.1, 0.3, 1.5, 3 and 10 mg/kg. Of the approximately 50 dose-escalation patients, hepatocellular carcinoma was present in some 19, melanoma in roughly 15, renal cell carcinoma in 9 and head and neck cancer in 9. A male proportion of nearly 85% and a mean age of roughly 58 years, ranging from about 20 to 80, were recorded for the dose-escalation cohort. Prior anti-PD-1, anti-PD-L1 or anti-CTLA-4 therapy was permitted, and checkpoint inhibitors had been received by about two fifths of dose-escalation patients. Three dose-escalation patients achieved partial responses, one with hepatocellular carcinoma and two with cutaneous melanoma. Peripheral TCRbeta sequencing was intended to test whether TCR sequence diversity was altered and clonal T-cell expansion was caused by ivuxolimab. The paper describes the monotherapy dose-escalation part (N of about 52 patients) of the phase I trial of ivuxolimab. What the study reported, not specific to this receptor: At doses of 0.1 to 3.0 mg/kg, clonal expansion of both CD4+ and CD8+ blood T cells was observed from baseline to week 6. On average, CD8+ T cells showed more expanded clones than CD4+ T cells after ivuxolimab. Low levels of normalized T-cell clonal expansion were also shown by some nonresponding patients. Antigen specificity was not determined for the clonally expanded peripheral T cells. In the 0.1-3.0 mg/kg groups, partial responders were among the patients with the lowest normalized peripheral clonal expansion, particularly in CD8+ T cells.

For sequencing of the TCRbeta CDR3 region, genomic DNA was extracted from the sorted cells. TCRbeta CDR3 regions were sequenced using the immunoSEQ Assay. In TCRdb, the immuneACCESS table is reduced to in-frame sequences with V and J assigned. These tables do not hold every clone; where another copy was compared, an unresolved V gene accounts for under half, and the others remain unexplained. Here the sample has some 86,000 clones; roughly 89% occur a single time. 1.4% to 1.5% of the sample is held by the ten biggest clonotypes. Patients with a history of autoimmune disease or receiving systemic immunosuppression were excluded from the trial. Peripheral blood for TCR sequencing was collected from all dose cohorts at baseline, on cycle 4 day 1, and on cycle 7 day 1. The samples were drawn from a first-in-human, open-label, multicenter phase I dose-escalation trial of ivuxolimab. Adults with locally advanced or metastatic head and neck squamous cell, hepatocellular, melanoma or renal cell carcinoma were enrolled in the trial. Before TCR sequencing, CD4+ and CD8+ T cells were separately sorted from peripheral blood.

Of note for this clone: This receptor's antigen is unknown. One base away there is no much larger clone; base qualities are not given.

The CDR3, cysteine through phenylalanine, is 15 amino acids long. The retained sequence is limited to the CDR3, 45 bases, with the frame set at the first base. CDR1 and CDR2 were assigned from the germline V gene as MNHNS and SASEGT. Germline trimming amounts to 7 bases on V and 3 bases on J, with 8 as the count of junction bases outside the gene matches. Sequences were derived from CD4+ or CD8+ T cells sorted from blood, sampled in a trial of the OX40 agonist ivuxolimab. The receptor comes from an adult with an advanced solid tumor such as melanoma, head and neck, liver or kidney cancer. The sequence joins TRBV6-1 to TRBJ2-1; 8 junctional bases match TRBD2. The CDR3 protein sequence reads: CASNRAGDHYNEQFF. Here is the DNA: TGTGCCAGCAACCGAGCGGGAGACCACTACAATGAGCAGTTCTTC.